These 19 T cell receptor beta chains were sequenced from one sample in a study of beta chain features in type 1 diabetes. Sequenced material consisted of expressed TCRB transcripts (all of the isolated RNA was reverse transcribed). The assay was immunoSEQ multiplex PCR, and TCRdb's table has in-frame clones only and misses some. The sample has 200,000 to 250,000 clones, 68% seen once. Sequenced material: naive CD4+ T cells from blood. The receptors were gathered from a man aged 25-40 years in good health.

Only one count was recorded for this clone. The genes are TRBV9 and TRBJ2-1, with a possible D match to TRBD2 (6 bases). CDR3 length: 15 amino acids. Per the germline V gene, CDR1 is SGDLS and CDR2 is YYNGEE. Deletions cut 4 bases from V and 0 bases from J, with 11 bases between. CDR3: CASSPTGDSYNEQFF. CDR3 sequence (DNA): TGTGCCAGCAGCCCTACGGGGGACTCCTACAATGAGCAGTTCTTC.

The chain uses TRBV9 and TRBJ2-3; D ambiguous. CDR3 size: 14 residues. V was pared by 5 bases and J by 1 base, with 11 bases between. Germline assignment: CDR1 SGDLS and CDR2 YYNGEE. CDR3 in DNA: TGTGCCAGCAGTACTGGACCCGGCACAGATACGCAGTATTTT. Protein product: CASSTGPGTDTQYF. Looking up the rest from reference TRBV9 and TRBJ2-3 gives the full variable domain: DSGVTQTPKHLITATGQRVTLRCSPRSGDLSVYWYQQSLDQGLQFLIQYYNGEERAKGNILERFSAQQFPDLHSELNLSSLELGDSALYFCASSTGPGTDTQYFGPGTRLTVL.

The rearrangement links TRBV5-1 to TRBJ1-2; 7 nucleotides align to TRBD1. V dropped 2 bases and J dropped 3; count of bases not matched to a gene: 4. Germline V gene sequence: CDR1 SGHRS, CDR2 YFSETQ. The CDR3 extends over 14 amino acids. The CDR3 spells CASSLGQVYYGYTF. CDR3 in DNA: TGCGCCAGCAGCTTAGGACAGGTATACTATGGCTACACCTTC. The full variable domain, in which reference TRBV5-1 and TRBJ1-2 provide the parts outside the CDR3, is KAGVTQTPRYLIKTRGQQVTLSCSPISGHRSVSWYQQTPGQGLQFLFEYFSETQRNKGNFPGRFSGRQFSNSRSEMNVSTLELGDSALYLCASSLGQVYYGYTFGSGTRLTVV.

This CDR3 is CASKAQGWTEAFF. For the CDR3, the DNA is TGTGCCAGCAAAGCACAGGGGTGGACTGAAGCTTTCTTT. V and J are TRBV11-2 and TRBJ1-1; TRBD1 aligns across 7 bases. Germline CDR1 reads SGHAT; CDR2 reads FQNNGV. Trimming cost V 7 bases and J 5 bases; bases outside gene matches: 7. The CDR3 runs to 13 residues.

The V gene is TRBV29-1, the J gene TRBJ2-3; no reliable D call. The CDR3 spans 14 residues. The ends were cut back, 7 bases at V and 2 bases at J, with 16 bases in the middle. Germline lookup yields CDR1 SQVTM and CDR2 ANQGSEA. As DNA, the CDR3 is TGCAGCGCCGGTCTTGGTGGGGACACAGATACGCAGTATTTT. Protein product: CSAGLGGDTDTQYF.

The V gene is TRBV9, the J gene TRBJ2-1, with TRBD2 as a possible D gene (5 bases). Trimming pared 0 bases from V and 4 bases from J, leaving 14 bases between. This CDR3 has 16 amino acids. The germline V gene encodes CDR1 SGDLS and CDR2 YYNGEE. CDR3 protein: CASSVDEGRSYNEQFF. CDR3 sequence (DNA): TGTGCCAGCAGCGTAGACGAGGGTCGCTCATACAATGAGCAGTTCTTC. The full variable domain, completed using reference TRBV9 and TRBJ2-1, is DSGVTQTPKHLITATGQRVTLRCSPRSGDLSVYWYQQSLDQGLQFLIQYYNGEERAKGNILERFSAQQFPDLHSELNLSSLELGDSALYFCASSVDEGRSYNEQFFGPGTRLTVL.

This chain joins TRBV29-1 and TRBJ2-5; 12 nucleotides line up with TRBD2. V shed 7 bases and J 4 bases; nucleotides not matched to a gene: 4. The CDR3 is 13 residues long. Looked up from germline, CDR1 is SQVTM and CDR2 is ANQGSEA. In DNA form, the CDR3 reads TGCAGCGCTAGCGGGAGGGCCGTAGAGACCCAGTACTTC. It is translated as CSASGRAVETQYF. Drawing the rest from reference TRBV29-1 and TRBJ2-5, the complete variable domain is SAVISQKPSRDICQRGTSLTIQCQVDSQVTMMFWYRQQPGQSLTLIATANQGSEATYESGFVIDKFPISRPNLTFSTLTVSNMSPEDSSIYLCSASGRAVETQYFGPGTRLLVL.

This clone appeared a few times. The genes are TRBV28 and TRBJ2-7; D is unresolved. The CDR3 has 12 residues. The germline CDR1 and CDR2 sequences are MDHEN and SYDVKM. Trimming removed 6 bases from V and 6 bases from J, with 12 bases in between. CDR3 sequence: CASSPQVSEQYF. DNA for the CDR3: TGTGCCAGCAGCCCCCAAGTCAGCGAGCAGTACTTC.

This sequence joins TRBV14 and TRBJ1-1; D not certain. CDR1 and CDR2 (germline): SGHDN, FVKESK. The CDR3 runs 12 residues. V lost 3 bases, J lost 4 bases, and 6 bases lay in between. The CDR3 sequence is CASSQMFTEAFF. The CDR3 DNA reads TGTGCCAGCAGCCAGATGTTCACTGAAGCTTTCTTT.

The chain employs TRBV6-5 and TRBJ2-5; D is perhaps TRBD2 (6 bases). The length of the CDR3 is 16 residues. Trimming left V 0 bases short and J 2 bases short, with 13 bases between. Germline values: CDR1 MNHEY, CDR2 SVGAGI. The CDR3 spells CASSYSTRGGQETQYF. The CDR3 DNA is TGTGCCAGCAGTTACTCGACAAGAGGAGGGCAAGAGACCCAGTACTTC.

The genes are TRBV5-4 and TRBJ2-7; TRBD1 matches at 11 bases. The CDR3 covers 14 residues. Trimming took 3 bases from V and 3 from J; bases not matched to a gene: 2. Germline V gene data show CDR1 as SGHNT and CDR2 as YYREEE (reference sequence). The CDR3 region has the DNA TGTGCCAGCAGCTCCGGGACAGGGGGCTACGAGCAGTACTTC. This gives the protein CASSSGTGGYEQYF.

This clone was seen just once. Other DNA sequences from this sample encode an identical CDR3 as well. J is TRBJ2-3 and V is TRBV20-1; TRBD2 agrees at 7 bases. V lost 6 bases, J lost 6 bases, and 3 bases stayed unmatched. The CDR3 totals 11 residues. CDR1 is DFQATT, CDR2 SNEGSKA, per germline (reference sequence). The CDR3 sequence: CSASGGDTQYF. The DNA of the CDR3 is TGCAGTGCATCCGGGGGGGATACGCAGTATTTT.

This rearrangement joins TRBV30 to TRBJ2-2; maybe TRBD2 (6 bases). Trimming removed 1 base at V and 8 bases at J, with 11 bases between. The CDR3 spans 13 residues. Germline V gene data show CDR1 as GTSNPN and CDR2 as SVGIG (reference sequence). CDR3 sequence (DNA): TGTGCCTGGAGTGGGCCGGGAGTAGGGGAGCTGTTTTTT. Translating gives CAWSGPGVGELFF.

Here the CDR3 reads CASTFRPAGYNEQFF. Written as DNA, the CDR3 is TGTGCCAGTACCTTTCGACCAGCCGGCTACAATGAGCAGTTCTTC. The genes are TRBV19 and TRBJ2-1; D gene unclear. Germline V gene sequence: CDR1 LNHDA, CDR2 SQIVND (reference sequence). This CDR3 spans 15 amino acids. V lost 7 bases, J lost 3 bases, and 16 bases lay in between.

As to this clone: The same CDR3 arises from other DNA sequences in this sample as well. The CDR3 loop reads CSVGVSYEQYF. The CDR3 region has the DNA TGCAGCGTTGGGGTCTCCTACGAGCAGTACTTC. The chain links TRBV29-1 to TRBJ2-7; D is uncertain. Germline V lookup: CDR1 SQVTM, CDR2 ANQGSEA. Trimming took off 4 bases at V and 0 bases at J, with 4 bases between the two ends. The CDR3 runs 11 residues.

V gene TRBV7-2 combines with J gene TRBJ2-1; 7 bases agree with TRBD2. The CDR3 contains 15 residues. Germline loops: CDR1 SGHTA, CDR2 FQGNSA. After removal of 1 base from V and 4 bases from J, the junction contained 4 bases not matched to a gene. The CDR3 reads CASSLEGLPYNEQFF. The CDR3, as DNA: TGTGCCAGCAGCTTAGAGGGACTACCATACAATGAGCAGTTCTTC.

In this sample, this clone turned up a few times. For the CDR3, the DNA is TGTGCCAGCAGCGGTAGCGGGAGGACCACAGATACGCAGTATTTT. Protein sequence: CASSGSGRTTDTQYF. This sequence joins TRBV9 and TRBJ2-3; 10 bases match TRBD2. The CDR3 is made up of 15 amino acids. Per germline, CDR1 SGDLS and CDR2 YYNGEE. Trimming cost V 3 bases and J 2 bases; bases outside gene matches: 3.

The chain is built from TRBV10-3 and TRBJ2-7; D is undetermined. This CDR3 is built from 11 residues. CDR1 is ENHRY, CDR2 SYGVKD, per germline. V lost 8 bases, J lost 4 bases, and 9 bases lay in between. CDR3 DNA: TGTGCCATCCGGGCCCAATACGAGCAGTACTTC. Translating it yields CAIRAQYEQYF.

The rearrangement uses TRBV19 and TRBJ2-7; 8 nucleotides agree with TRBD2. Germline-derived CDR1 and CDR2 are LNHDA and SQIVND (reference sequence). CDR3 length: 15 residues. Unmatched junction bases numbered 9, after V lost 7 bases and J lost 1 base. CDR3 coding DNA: TGTGCCAGTACGCGGGTGGCGGGAGGATCCTACGAGCAGTACTTC. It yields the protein CASTRVAGGSYEQYF.